The 29 T cell receptor beta chains listed next were all sequenced from one sample in a study of T cells after yellow fever vaccination. TCRdb itself ran the 5' RACE reads through MiXCR, one entry per CDR3 protein. This sample has some 54,000 distinct CDR3 sequences, with 6.5% to 8.5% found just once. The input for sequencing was CD8+ T cells not binding an NS4B(214-222) dextramer, sorted from PBMCs, taken roughly seven weeks after the first yellow fever vaccination. All receptors come from a man between 18 and 29 years old who received the YFV17D yellow fever vaccine.

The V and J genes are TRBV7-2 and TRBJ2-7; weak D call: TRBD1 (5 bases). V lost 3 bases, J lost 6 bases, and 12 bases lay in between. Germline V CDR1 and CDR2: SGHTA, FQGNSA. The CDR3 length is 13 residues. In DNA form, the CDR3 reads TGTGCCAGCAGCTTTCAAGGGGTCGGCGAGCAGTACGTC. As protein: CASSFQGVGEQYV.

In its sample, this clonotype was seen a few times. The V gene is TRBV11-2, the J gene TRBJ2-7; the match to TRBD1 covers 7 bases. This CDR3 is 16 amino acids long. The V gene end was trimmed by 3 bases and the J gene end by 5 bases; junction bases not matched to a gene: 13. Per the germline V gene, CDR1 is SGHAT and CDR2 is FQNNGV. The CDR3 here is CASSLGLTGFPHEQYV. The CDR3 DNA is TGTGCCAGCAGCTTGGGCTTGACAGGGTTCCCCCACGAGCAGTACGTC.

This clonotype occurred many times. The rearrangement joins TRBV4-3 to TRBJ2-7; 7 nucleotides line up with TRBD2. The germline CDR1 and CDR2 sequences are LGHNA and YSLEER. The CDR3 totals 11 residues. The CDR3 region has the DNA TGCGCCAGCAGCCAAGAGGGAGGGCGAGAGGTC. This translates into CASSQEGGREV.

J is TRBJ1-3 and V is TRBV7-9, with TRBD1 matching 7 bases. Germline V gene sequence: CDR1 SEHNR, CDR2 FQNEAQ (reference sequence). V lost 5 bases to trimming and J lost 2 bases; unmatched junction nucleotides: 6. The CDR3 extends over 15 amino acids. The CDR3 DNA follows: TGTGCCAGCAGCCCGGGACAGTATGCTGGAAACACCATATATTTT. Protein: CASSPGQYAGNTIYF.

This clonotype was seen ten or more times. This chain joins TRBV29-1 and TRBJ2-7; D possibly corresponds to TRBD1 (5 bases). Germline V lookup: CDR1 SQVTM, CDR2 ANQGSEA. The CDR3 loop spans 12 amino acids. V dropped 5 bases and J dropped 0 bases, with 8 bases sitting between them. DNA for the CDR3: TGCAGCGTTACAGGCCTCTCCTACGAGCAGTACTTC. Residues: CSVTGLSYEQYF.

This rearrangement joins TRBV7-9 to TRBJ1-1; 7 bases agree with TRBD1. The CDR3 has 13 residues. Germline trimming cut 10 bases from V and 6 bases from J; bases unmatched to any gene: 11. CDR1 and CDR2 (germline): SEHNR, FQNEAQ (reference sequence). CDR3 nucleotide sequence: TGTGCCATCCCAGGGGGGGGTCCCGCTGAAGCTTTCTTT. This translates into CAIPGGGPAEAFF.

This clonotype has at least ten counts. The J gene is TRBJ2-7, the V gene TRBV4-1; the D is unclear. The CDR3 totals 16 residues. Germline CDR1 is MGHRA and CDR2 is YSYEKL. With 0 bases removed from V and 0 bases from J, the gap between germline ends came to 12 bases. The CDR3, as DNA: TGCGCCAGCAGCCAAGAAGGCACAGCCACCTCCTACGAGCAGTACTTC. Amino acids: CASSQEGTATSYEQYF.

The chain employs TRBV6-1 and TRBJ1-4; D unresolved. Between the trimmed V and J ends, which lost 6 bases and 5 bases, there was a span of 19 bases. CDR3 length: 16 residues. CDR1 is MNHNS, CDR2 SASEGT, per germline. For the CDR3, the DNA is TGTGCCAGCAGACGCCTGCCGGGCGGTGCAAATGAAAAACTGTTTTTT. It codes for CASRRLPGGANEKLFF.

This clonotype was observed at least ten times. The chain joins TRBV5-1 to TRBJ2-1, with TRBD2 identical over 10 bases. Germline trimming cut 3 bases from V and 7 bases from J; bases unmatched to any gene: 7. The CDR3 contains 15 residues. CDR1 is SGHRS and CDR2 is YFSETQ in the germline V gene. CDR3 sequence (DNA): TGCGCCAGCAGCTGGAGAGCGGGGGGGCCGAATGAGCAGTTCTTC. It specifies CASSWRAGGPNEQFF.

This chain links TRBV6-5 with TRBJ1-2; D gene unclear. Trimming shortened V by 2 bases and J by 8 bases, and 15 bases separated the two germline ends. This CDR3 has 14 residues. The germline gives CDR1 MNHEY, CDR2 SVGAGI. CDR3 nucleotides: TGTGCCAGCAGTTACCTGTTGACCGGACTGGGCTACACCTTC. It encodes CASSYLLTGLGYTF.

In DNA form, the CDR3 reads TGTGCCAGCAGTCCGATACTAGCGGGCCTTACATGGGATACGCAGTATTTT. The encoded protein is CASSPILAGLTWDTQYF. The V and J genes are TRBV27 and TRBJ2-3, with TRBD2 matching over 9 bases. The CDR3 runs 17 residues. V was clipped by 5 bases and J by 6 bases; unmatched bases: 15. Germline loops: CDR1 MNHEY, CDR2 SMNVEV (reference sequence).

This clonotype has only a few counts. The chain is built from TRBV7-3 and TRBJ2-3; D uncertain. Germline assignment: CDR1 SGHTA and CDR2 FQGTGA. The CDR3 has 15 amino acids. V lost 4 bases, J lost 7 bases, and 18 bases lay in between. This CDR3 is CASSSYGGPTYTQYF. The CDR3 DNA follows: TGTGCCAGCAGCTCATACGGCGGCCCCACGTATACGCAGTATTTT.

This chain uses TRBV11-2 with TRBJ1-3, with TRBD1 identical over 7 bases. CDR3 length equals 15 residues. Germline CDR1 SGHAT, CDR2 FQNNGV. J gave up 2 bases and V 1 base, and 2 bases lay outside the gene matches. The CDR3 loop reads CASSLAGTAGNTIYF. The DNA of the CDR3 is TGTGCCAGCAGCTTAGCTGGGACAGCTGGAAACACCATATATTTT. Together with reference TRBV11-2 and TRBJ1-3, the CDR3 gives the full variable domain: EAGVAQSPRYKIIEKRQSVAFWCNPISGHATLYWYQQILGQGPKLLIQFQNNGVVDDSQLPKDRFSAERLKGVDSTLKIQPAKLEDSAVYLCASSLAGTAGNTIYFGEGSWLTVV.

This clonotype was seen ten or more times. This chain links TRBV10-2 with TRBJ2-7; 7 nucleotides match TRBD2. Germline V gives CDR1 WSHSY, CDR2 SAAADI. The V segment lost 6 bases and the J segment 2 bases; nucleotides outside the gene matches: 7. The CDR3 extends over 14 amino acids. This CDR3 is CASSRLASTYEQYF. CDR3 DNA: TGCGCCAGCAGCCGACTAGCTTCCACCTACGAGCAGTACTTC.

This clonotype was counted between two and nine times. The chain is built from TRBV6-1 and TRBJ1-6; D perhaps matches TRBD1 (5 bases). V lost 6 bases and J lost 0, with 15 bases in between. Germline V gene sequence: CDR1 MNHNS, CDR2 SASEGT. CDR3 length: 17 amino acids. DNA of the CDR3: TGTGCCAGCAGCCCAGGGACGGCGAGCTCCTATAATTCACCCCTCCACTTT. Translating it yields CASSPGTASSYNSPLHF.

This clonotype was recorded many times. The chain employs TRBV10-3 and TRBJ2-7; maybe TRBD1 (6 bases). V lost 0 bases, J lost 0 bases, and 6 bases lay in between. The CDR3 spans 14 residues. Germline V gives CDR1 ENHRY, CDR2 SYGVKD. The CDR3 DNA is TGTGCCATCAGTGAGTCGGACAGCTCCTACGAGCAGTACTTC. Translation gives CAISESDSSYEQYF.

V and J are TRBV20-1 and TRBJ1-5; 8 nucleotides match TRBD1. The CDR3 covers 14 residues. Germline values: CDR1 DFQATT, CDR2 SNEGSKA (reference sequence). Trimming at V came to 5 bases and at J to 5 bases, leaving 8 bases not matched to a gene. The CDR3 loop reads CSAPGTGEHQPQHF. The DNA of the CDR3 is TGCAGTGCTCCCGGGACAGGCGAGCATCAGCCCCAGCATTTT.

This clonotype was seen many times. This rearrangement joins TRBV20-1 to TRBJ1-2, with TRBD1 identical over 7 bases. Germline assignment: CDR1 DFQATT and CDR2 SNEGSKA (reference sequence). The CDR3 loop spans 12 amino acids. The V and J ends lost 2 bases and 5 bases, in that order; junction bases with no gene match: 2. The DNA of the CDR3 is TGCAGTGCTAGAAACAGGGGATATGGCTACACCTTC. This codes for CSARNRGYGYTF.

This clonotype was found a few times. The V and J genes are TRBV6-4 and TRBJ2-1; 8 nucleotides agree with TRBD1. Germline V CDR1 and CDR2: MRHNA, SNTAGT. The V segment lost 1 base and the J segment 7 bases; nucleotides outside the gene matches: 33. The CDR3 contains 24 residues. The CDR3 DNA is TGTGCCAGCAGTGACTTATTTGTTGGGCGCTCAGACAGGGGTCGTGTAACGGGTTTTAATGAGCAGTTCTTC. Translated: CASSDLFVGRSDRGRVTGFNEQFF.

This clonotype was recorded at least ten times. The V call is TRBV4-1, the J call TRBJ2-1; possible D gene TRBD1, 5 bases. The CDR3 totals 13 residues. V was shortened by 0 bases and J by 5 bases, with 5 bases between the two germline ends. Germline V lookup: CDR1 MGHRA, CDR2 YSYEKL. CDR3 region: CASSQEGDNEQFF. The CDR3 nucleotides read TGCGCCAGCAGCCAAGAAGGGGACAATGAGCAGTTCTTC.

A remark on this clonotype: Germline and junction disagree at one end, which may indicate a read error. This chain joins TRBV28 and TRBJ2-2; the D gene is possibly TRBD2 (7 bases). Germline assignment: CDR1 MDHEN and CDR2 SYDVKM. The CDR3 runs to 18 residues. CDR3 sequence reads: CANSFLAGATQSTGELFF. The CDR3 DNA reads as TGTGCCAACAGTTTTTTGGCGGGGGCTACCCAGTCCACCGGGGAGCTGTTTTTT.

The chain recombines TRBV27 with TRBJ1-3; 10 nucleotides agree with TRBD1. Germline V gene lookup returns CDR1 MNHEY and CDR2 SMNVEV (reference sequence). V trimming: 6 bases; J trimming: 2 bases; junction bases outside the gene matches: 4. The CDR3 contains 15 residues. The CDR3 reads CASRSGTGAGNTIYF. CDR3 nucleotide sequence: TGTGCCAGCAGATCCGGGACAGGGGCTGGAAACACCATATATTTT.

This clonotype showed up just a few times. The chain couples TRBV11-2 to TRBJ2-2, with a tentative D call TRBD2 (6 bases). The CDR3 is 11 amino acids. The germline gives CDR1 SGHAT, CDR2 FQNNGV. Trimming removed 11 bases from V and 5 bases from J, with 9 bases in between. CDR3 loop: CAGGATGELFF. The CDR3, as DNA: TGTGCCGGCGGGGCAACCGGGGAGCTGTTTTTT.

This clonotype was picked up many times. The genes are TRBV7-9 and TRBJ1-5, with D maybe TRBD1 (6 bases). Trimming removed 5 bases from V and 0 bases from J, with 17 bases in between. The germline V gene has CDR1 SEHNR and CDR2 FQNEAQ (reference sequence). The CDR3 runs 17 residues. The CDR3 DNA reads TGTGCCAGCAGCAGTTACGAAGGGGGATATAGCAATCAGCCCCAGCATTTT. It translates to CASSSYEGGYSNQPQHF.

This clonotype was seen a handful of times. The chain couples TRBV2 to TRBJ2-3; TRBD2 matches 8 bases. Losses at the gene ends were 5 bases for V and 6 bases for J; bases not matched to a gene: 4. CDR3 size: 13 residues. The germline V gene has CDR1 SNHLY and CDR2 FYNNEI. The CDR3 coding sequence is TGTGCCAGCAGTATCCCGGGGGGGGATACGCAGTATTTT. Its protein product is CASSIPGGDTQYF.

The J gene is TRBJ2-6, the V gene TRBV4-1; D is uncertain. V lost 2 bases and J 6 bases, leaving 17 bases between the germline ends. CDR1 is MGHRA and CDR2 is YSYEKL in the germline V gene. The CDR3 extends over 17 amino acids. In nucleotides, the CDR3 is TGCGCCAGCAGCCAACGTCTGACTTTATCTCTGGCCAACGTCCTGACTTTC. It yields the protein CASSQRLTLSLANVLTF.

The sample holds a few counts of this clonotype. This may be a read error: a much more frequent sequence differs by one nucleotide. The J gene is TRBJ1-5, the V gene TRBV7-6; possible D gene TRBD1, 6 bases. The CDR3 is made up of 15 amino acids. CDR1 is SGHVS and CDR2 is FNYEAQ in the germline V gene. CDR3 region: CACSLSGTSNQPQHF. The CDR3 DNA reads TGTGCCTGCAGCCTATCCGGGACATCAAATCAGCCCCAGCATTTT.

The sample holds many counts of this clonotype. The chain uses TRBV12-3 or TRBV12-4 and TRBJ1-3, with D unclear. The CDR3 runs 15 residues. Trimming took 5 bases from V and 0 from J, leaving 11 bases between them. The CDR3 reads CASSPDGYSGNTIYF. CDR3 nucleotides: TGTGCCAGCAGTCCCGACGGGTACTCTGGAAACACCATATATTTT.

This clonotype was picked up many times. The chain carries TRBV6-1 and TRBJ2-5; 8 bases are a match to TRBD1. The CDR3 loop spans 14 amino acids. The J segment lost 0 bases and the V segment lost 3 bases, leaving 0 bases of the junction unmatched. CDR1 MNHNS and CDR2 SASEGT come from the germline V gene. The CDR3 region has the DNA TGTGCCAGCAGTGAGGACAGGGACCAAGAGACCCAGTACTTC. It specifies CASSEDRDQETQYF.